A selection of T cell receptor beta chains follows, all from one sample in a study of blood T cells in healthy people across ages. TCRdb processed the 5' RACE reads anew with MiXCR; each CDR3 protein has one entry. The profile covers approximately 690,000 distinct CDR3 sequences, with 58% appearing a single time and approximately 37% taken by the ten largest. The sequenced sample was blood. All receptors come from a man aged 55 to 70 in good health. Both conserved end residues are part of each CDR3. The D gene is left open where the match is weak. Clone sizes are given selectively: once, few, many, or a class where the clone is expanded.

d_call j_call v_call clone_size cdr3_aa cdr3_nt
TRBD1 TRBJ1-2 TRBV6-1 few CASEKGTGEYGYTF TGTGCCAGCGAAAAGGGGACAGGGGAATATGGCTACACCTTC
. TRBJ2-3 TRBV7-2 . CAGSLGPSTDTQYF TGTGCCGGCAGCCTCGGACCTAGCACAGATACGCAGTATTTT
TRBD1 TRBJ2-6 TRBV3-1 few CASSQDPPTGGFSGANVLTF TGTGCCAGCAGCCAAGATCCGCCTACAGGGGGCTTCTCTGGGGCCAACGTCCTGACTTTC
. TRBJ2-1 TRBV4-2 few CASSQTLTGGVGNEQFF TGTGCCAGCAGCCAGACACTGACGGGGGGCGTCGGCAATGAGCAGTTCTTC
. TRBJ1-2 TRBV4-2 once CASSQATTRGVSGYTF TGTGCCAGCAGCCAGGCTACAACCAGGGGAGTTAGTGGCTACACCTTC
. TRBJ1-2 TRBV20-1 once CSAPRSYPYGYTF TGCAGTGCTCCCCGATCATACCCCTATGGCTACACCTTC
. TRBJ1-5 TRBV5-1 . CASSWDGGREPQHF TGCGCCAGCAGCTGGGACGGCGGCAGGGAGCCCCAGCATTTT
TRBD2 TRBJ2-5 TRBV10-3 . CAISVGSGGSETQYF TGTGCCATCAGTGTGGGTAGCGGGGGATCAGAGACCCAGTACTTC
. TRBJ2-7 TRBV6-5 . CASRSYGKSSYEQYF TGTGCCAGCAGGTCGTACGGGAAAAGCTCCTACGAGCAGTACTTC
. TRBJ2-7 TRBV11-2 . CASSLTQGPYEQYF TGTGCCAGCAGCCTAACCCAGGGTCCCTACGAGCAGTACTTC
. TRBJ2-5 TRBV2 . CASLDGQGSNEQYF TGTGCCAGTCTTGATGGGCAGGGGAGCAATGAGCAGTACTTC
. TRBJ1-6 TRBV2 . CASSGVRGGNSPLHF TGTGCCAGCAGCGGGGTCAGGGGTGGGAATTCACCCCTCCACTTT
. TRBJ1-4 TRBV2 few CASSEGAATNEKLFF TGTGCCAGCAGTGAAGGCGCGGCAACTAATGAAAAACTGTTTTTT
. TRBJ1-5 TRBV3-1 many CASSRFGQPQHF TGTGCCAGCAGCCGGTTCGGCCAGCCCCAGCATTTT
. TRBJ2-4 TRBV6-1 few CASSGHQAGNIQYF TGTGCTAGCAGTGGTCACCAGGCTGGAAACATTCAGTACTTC
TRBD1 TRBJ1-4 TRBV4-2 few CASSQGQGVGAEKLFF TGTGCCAGCAGCCAGGGACAGGGGGTTGGGGCTGAAAAACTGTTTTTT
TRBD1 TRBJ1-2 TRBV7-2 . CASSLDNRGSGYTF TGTGCCAGCAGCTTAGATAACAGGGGGTCTGGCTACACCTTC
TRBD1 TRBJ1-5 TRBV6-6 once CASSLQGGQPKHF TGTGCCAGCAGCCTACAGGGGGGACAGCCCAAGCATTTT
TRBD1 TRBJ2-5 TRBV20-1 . CSVRGLQGTQYF TGCAGTGTAAGGGGGCTTCAAGGGACCCAGTACTTC
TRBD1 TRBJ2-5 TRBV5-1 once CASSTAGTGKETQYF TGCGCCAGCAGCACAGCCGGGACAGGGAAAGAGACCCAGTACTTC
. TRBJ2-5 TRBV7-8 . CASSPRGGQGETQYF TGTGCCAGCAGCCCAAGGGGGGGGCAAGGAGAGACCCAGTACTTC
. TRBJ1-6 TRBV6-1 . CASSENKDHLPLHF TGTGCCAGCAGTGAAAACAAGGACCACTTACCCCTCCACTTT
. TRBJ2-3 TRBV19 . CATSTGGGRTDTQYF TGTGCCACTTCGACAGGAGGGGGCCGCACAGATACGCAGTATTTT
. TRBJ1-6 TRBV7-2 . CASSLNDRNSPLHF TGTGCCAGCAGCTTAAATGACAGAAATTCACCCCTCCACTTT
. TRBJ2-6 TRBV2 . CASSEQSSGANVLTF TGTGCCAGCAGTGAACAGAGCTCTGGGGCCAACGTCCTGACTTTC
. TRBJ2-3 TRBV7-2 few CASSLVGGGRTDTQYF TGTGCCAGCAGCTTAGTAGGAGGGGGGCGCACAGATACGCAGTATTTT
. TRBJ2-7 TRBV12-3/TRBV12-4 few CASSFRTVYEQYF TGTGCCAGCAGTTTTCGGACAGTCTACGAGCAGTACTTC
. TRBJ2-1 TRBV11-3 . CASSLDQYNEQFF TGTGCCAGCAGCTTAGATCAGTACAATGAGCAGTTCTTC
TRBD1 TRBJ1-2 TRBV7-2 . CASSLDRGGNYGYTF TGTGCCAGCAGCTTAGACAGGGGAGGGAACTATGGCTACACCTTC
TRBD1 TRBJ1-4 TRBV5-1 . CASSRRPGQGATNEKLFF TGCGCCAGCAGCCGAAGACCGGGACAGGGGGCAACTAATGAAAAACTGTTTTTT
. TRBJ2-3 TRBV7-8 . CASRREGTDRTDTQYF TGTGCCAGCAGGCGGGAAGGGACAGACCGCACAGATACGCAGTATTTT
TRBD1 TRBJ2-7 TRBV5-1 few CASSLEGTGGADRYF TGCGCCAGCAGCTTGGAGGGGACAGGGGGCGCAGATCGGTACTTC
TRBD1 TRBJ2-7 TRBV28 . CASSLAGGKVYEQYF TGTGCCAGCAGTTTAGCAGGGGGCAAGGTCTACGAGCAGTACTTC
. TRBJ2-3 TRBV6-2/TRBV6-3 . CASSDMKDTQYF TGTGCCAGCAGCGATATGAAGGATACGCAGTATTTT
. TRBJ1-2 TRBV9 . CASSLGPTNYGYTF TGTGCCAGCAGCTTGGGACCGACCAACTATGGCTACACCTTC
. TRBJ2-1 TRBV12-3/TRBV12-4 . CASQPRGGRETQFF TGTGCCAGCCAACCCAGGGGTGGACGGGAGACCCAGTTCTTC
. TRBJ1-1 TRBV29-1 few CSVGQANTEAFF TGCAGCGTAGGACAAGCTAACACTGAAGCTTTCTTT